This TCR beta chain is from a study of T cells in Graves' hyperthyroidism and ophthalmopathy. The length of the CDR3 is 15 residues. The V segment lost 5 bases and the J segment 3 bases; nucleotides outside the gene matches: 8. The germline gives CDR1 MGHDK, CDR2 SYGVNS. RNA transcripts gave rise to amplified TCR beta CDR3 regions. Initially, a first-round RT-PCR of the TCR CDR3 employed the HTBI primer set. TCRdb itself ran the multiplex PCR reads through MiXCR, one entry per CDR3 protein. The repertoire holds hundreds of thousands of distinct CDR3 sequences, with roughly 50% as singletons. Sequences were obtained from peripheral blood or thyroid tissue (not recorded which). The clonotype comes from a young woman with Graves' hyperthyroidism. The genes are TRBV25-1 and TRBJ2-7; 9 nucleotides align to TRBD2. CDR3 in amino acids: CASSPLAGEYYEQYF. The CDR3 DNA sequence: TGTGCCAGCAGTCCTTTAGCGGGGGAATACTACGAGCAGTACTTC.